This is a list of T cell receptor beta chains from one sample in a study of metastatic and nonmetastatic thyroid tumors. TCRdb reprocessed the PCR reads via MiXCR. Of roughly 93,000 clones listed, 10% to 15% are singletons. The sample was blood. The receptors stem from a female donor with papillary thyroid cancer or a benign thyroid nodule (not recorded which). Some clones in this sample may be carry-over from other donors' samples. Each CDR3 is given with its conserved first and last residue. D genes are given only for firm matches. The size of a clone is reported for some rows only, either as once, few or many, or as a class for expanded clones.

d_gene: .
v_gene: TRBV6-5
j_gene: TRBJ2-1
abundance: many
CDR3aa: CASSSVIERASFDEQFF
CDR3nt: TGTGCCAGCAGTTCCGTTATCGAGCGGGCGTCTTTTGATGAGCAGTTCTTC

d_gene: .
v_gene: TRBV27
j_gene: TRBJ1-2
abundance: many
CDR3aa: CASSFGTNYGYTF
CDR3nt: TGTGCCAGCAGTTTCGGCACTAACTATGGCTACACCTTC

d_gene: TRBD1
v_gene: TRBV4-3
j_gene: TRBJ2-3
abundance: many
CDR3aa: CASSPQLLPTGWGTDTQYF
CDR3nt: TGCGCCAGCAGCCCACAACTCTTGCCGACAGGGTGGGGCACAGATACGCAGTATTTT

d_gene: .
v_gene: TRBV2
j_gene: TRBJ1-2
abundance: .
CDR3aa: CVLRRGANYGYTF
CDR3nt: TGTGTCCTCCGACGCGGAGCTAACTATGGCTACACCTTC

d_gene: .
v_gene: TRBV6-2/TRBV6-3
j_gene: TRBJ2-7
abundance: many
CDR3aa: CASSVTGSWQYF
CDR3nt: TGTGCCAGCAGCGTAACAGGGTCCTGGCAGTACTTC

d_gene: TRBD2
v_gene: TRBV3-1
j_gene: TRBJ2-2
abundance: few
CDR3aa: CASSRLAGNGGELFF
CDR3nt: TGTGCCAGCAGCCGACTAGCGGGAAACGGCGGGGAGCTGTTTTTT

d_gene: .
v_gene: TRBV6-6
j_gene: TRBJ1-5
abundance: many
CDR3aa: CASSYFLSTGAYQPQHF
CDR3nt: TGTGCCAGCAGTTACTTCCTCTCGACAGGCGCCTATCAGCCCCAGCATTTT

d_gene: .
v_gene: TRBV4-3
j_gene: TRBJ1-4
abundance: many
CDR3aa: CASSQDPQAATNEKLFF
CDR3nt: TGCGCCAGCAGCCAAGATCCCCAGGCAGCAACTAATGAAAAACTGTTTTTT

d_gene: TRBD1
v_gene: TRBV5-6
j_gene: TRBJ1-2
abundance: many
CDR3aa: CASSLALGGGYGYTF
CDR3nt: TGTGCCAGCAGCTTGGCCTTAGGGGGCGGCTATGGCTACACCTTC

d_gene: .
v_gene: TRBV2
j_gene: TRBJ2-7
abundance: .
CDR3aa: CASSGANERKSYEQYF
CDR3nt: TGTGCCAGCAGTGGCGCCAATGAGCGGAAATCCTACGAGCAGTACTTC

d_gene: TRBD2
v_gene: TRBV4-2
j_gene: TRBJ2-1
abundance: many
CDR3aa: CASSQDVSGGPGEQFF
CDR3nt: TGTGCCAGCAGCCAAGATGTGAGCGGGGGGCCGGGCGAGCAGTTCTTC

d_gene: TRBD2
v_gene: TRBV19
j_gene: TRBJ2-1
abundance: many
CDR3aa: CASSLGGEDNEQFF
CDR3nt: TGTGCCAGTAGTTTGGGGGGGGAGGACAATGAGCAGTTCTTC

d_gene: .
v_gene: TRBV7-9
j_gene: TRBJ2-7
abundance: many
CDR3aa: CASSAPGHNSYEQYF
CDR3nt: TGTGCCAGCAGCGCCCCGGGACACAACTCCTACGAGCAGTACTTC

d_gene: .
v_gene: TRBV11-1
j_gene: TRBJ2-1
abundance: many
CDR3aa: CASSTTTTSSYNEQFF
CDR3nt: TGTGCCAGCAGTACCACCACGACTAGCTCCTACAATGAGCAGTTCTTC

d_gene: TRBD1
v_gene: TRBV12-3/TRBV12-4
j_gene: TRBJ1-2
abundance: many
CDR3aa: CASRRDRGLNYGYTF
CDR3nt: TGTGCCAGCAGACGGGACAGGGGGCTTAACTATGGCTACACCTTC

d_gene: .
v_gene: TRBV6-1
j_gene: TRBJ1-5
abundance: many
CDR3aa: CASGPGSSNQPQHF
CDR3nt: TGTGCCAGCGGACCCGGGTCTAGCAATCAGCCCCAGCATTTT

d_gene: .
v_gene: TRBV19
j_gene: TRBJ1-5
abundance: many
CDR3aa: CASSIVGSNQPQHF
CDR3nt: TGTGCCAGTAGTATAGTGGGCAGCAATCAGCCCCAGCATTTT

d_gene: .
v_gene: TRBV18
j_gene: TRBJ2-2
abundance: many
CDR3aa: CASSPPSDTGELFF
CDR3nt: TGTGCCAGCTCACCACCGTCGGATACCGGGGAGCTGTTTTTT

d_gene: .
v_gene: TRBV20-1
j_gene: TRBJ2-7
abundance: many
CDR3aa: CSAAPYEQYF
CDR3nt: TGCAGTGCTGCACCCTACGAGCAGTACTTC

d_gene: .
v_gene: TRBV19
j_gene: TRBJ1-3
abundance: .
CDR3aa: CASSIDRISGNTIYF
CDR3nt: TGTGCCAGTAGTATAGACAGAATCTCTGGAAACACCATATATTTT

d_gene: TRBD2
v_gene: TRBV4-1
j_gene: TRBJ2-1
abundance: many
CDR3aa: CASSHLDLGLAGVNEQFF
CDR3nt: TGCGCCAGCAGCCACCTAGACTTGGGACTAGCGGGAGTTAATGAGCAGTTCTTC

d_gene: .
v_gene: TRBV19
j_gene: TRBJ1-2
abundance: many
CDR3aa: CASSPNRGGYTF
CDR3nt: TGTGCCAGTAGTCCTAATCGTGGGGGCTACACCTTC

d_gene: TRBD1
v_gene: TRBV28
j_gene: TRBJ1-1
abundance: .
CDR3aa: CASRGLGGAAFF
CDR3nt: TGTGCCAGCAGGGGACTAGGGGGCGCGGCTTTCTTT

d_gene: .
v_gene: TRBV20-1
j_gene: TRBJ2-7
abundance: many
CDR3aa: CSASRPISEQYF
CDR3nt: TGCAGTGCTTCCCGTCCGATCAGCGAGCAGTACTTC

d_gene: .
v_gene: TRBV28
j_gene: TRBJ1-2
abundance: many
CDR3aa: CASSLQGLYGYTF
CDR3nt: TGTGCCAGCAGTTTACAGGGCCTCTATGGCTACACCTTC

d_gene: TRBD1
v_gene: TRBV6-1
j_gene: TRBJ2-7
abundance: many
CDR3aa: CASSRTGSTEQYF
CDR3nt: TGTGCCAGCAGTCGGACAGGGTCAACCGAGCAGTACTTC

d_gene: .
v_gene: TRBV24-1
j_gene: TRBJ2-7
abundance: many
CDR3aa: CATSDSGRPYEQYF
CDR3nt: TGTGCCACCAGTGATAGCGGACGCCCCTACGAGCAGTACTTC

d_gene: TRBD1
v_gene: TRBV9
j_gene: TRBJ2-1
abundance: many
CDR3aa: CASSPDRGRNEQFF
CDR3nt: TGTGCCAGCAGCCCAGACAGGGGGCGCAATGAGCAGTTCTTC

d_gene: TRBD1
v_gene: TRBV19
j_gene: TRBJ2-7
abundance: many
CDR3aa: CASIIRDRGPYEQYF
CDR3nt: TGTGCCAGTATCATCCGGGACAGGGGCCCCTACGAGCAGTACTTC

d_gene: .
v_gene: TRBV12-3/TRBV12-4
j_gene: TRBJ2-2
abundance: many
CDR3aa: CASRSLPLNTGELFF
CDR3nt: TGTGCCAGCAGGTCGTTACCCCTCAACACCGGGGAGCTGTTTTTT

d_gene: .
v_gene: TRBV12-3/TRBV12-4
j_gene: TRBJ1-2
abundance: few
CDR3aa: CASSTQGYGYTF
CDR3nt: TGTGCCAGCAGCACCCAGGGCTATGGCTACACCTTC

d_gene: TRBD2
v_gene: TRBV7-2
j_gene: TRBJ2-7
abundance: many
CDR3aa: CASSLYPAGGSVSYEQYF
CDR3nt: TGTGCCAGCAGCTTATACCCAGCGGGAGGGTCCGTTTCCTACGAGCAGTACTTC

d_gene: .
v_gene: TRBV6-1
j_gene: TRBJ1-2
abundance: .
CDR3aa: CASSDRPFNYGYTF
CDR3nt: TGTGCCAGCAGTGATAGACCGTTTAACTATGGCTACACCTTC

d_gene: .
v_gene: TRBV18
j_gene: TRBJ2-1
abundance: many
CDR3aa: CASSPVDGSNEQFF
CDR3nt: TGTGCCAGCTCACCAGTTGACGGGAGTAATGAGCAGTTCTTC

d_gene: TRBD1
v_gene: TRBV6-5
j_gene: TRBJ2-7
abundance: .
CDR3aa: CASSYSLTTGRRYEQYF
CDR3nt: TGTGCCAGCAGTTACTCACTAACGACAGGGCGCAGGTACGAGCAGTACTTC

d_gene: TRBD2
v_gene: TRBV20-1
j_gene: TRBJ2-7
abundance: .
CDR3aa: CSARGLAGRALDYEQYF
CDR3nt: TGCAGTGCTAGAGGTCTAGCGGGAAGGGCTCTTGACTACGAGCAGTACTTC

d_gene: TRBD1
v_gene: TRBV3-1
j_gene: TRBJ2-3
abundance: .
CDR3aa: CASSLAGGLQYF
CDR3nt: TGTGCCAGCAGTCTTGCAGGGGGCTTGCAGTATTTT

d_gene: .
v_gene: TRBV19
j_gene: TRBJ2-6
abundance: many
CDR3aa: CASSISAPFAELGANVLTF
CDR3nt: TGTGCCAGTAGTATATCGGCCCCTTTCGCCGAACTTGGGGCCAACGTCCTGACTTTC

d_gene: TRBD2
v_gene: TRBV28
j_gene: TRBJ2-7
abundance: few
CDR3aa: CASSPGTSLYEQYF
CDR3nt: TGTGCCAGCAGTCCAGGGACTAGCCTCTACGAGCAGTACTTC

d_gene: TRBD1
v_gene: TRBV25-1
j_gene: TRBJ2-2
abundance: .
CDR3aa: CASRGSPTGANTGELSF
CDR3nt: TGTGCCAGCAGAGGATCGCCGACAGGGGCGAACACCGGTGAGCTGTCTTTT

d_gene: .
v_gene: TRBV29-1
j_gene: TRBJ2-7
abundance: many
CDR3aa: CSVFDGTYEQYF
CDR3nt: TGCAGCGTTTTCGACGGAACCTACGAGCAGTACTTC

d_gene: .
v_gene: TRBV5-1
j_gene: TRBJ2-1
abundance: few
CDR3aa: CASSLLTGFVNEQFF
CDR3nt: TGCGCCAGCAGCTTGTTAACAGGGTTTGTCAATGAGCAGTTCTTC

d_gene: .
v_gene: TRBV27
j_gene: TRBJ1-6
abundance: .
CDR3aa: CASSPLGEPHSPLHF
CDR3nt: TGTGCCAGCAGTCCTTTGGGGGAGCCTCATTCACCCCTCCACTTT

d_gene: .
v_gene: TRBV15
j_gene: TRBJ2-7
abundance: few
CDR3aa: CATSRGLNYEQYF
CDR3nt: TGTGCCACCAGCAGAGGCCTGAACTACGAGCAGTACTTC

d_gene: .
v_gene: TRBV2
j_gene: TRBJ2-1
abundance: many
CDR3aa: CASSGSMGSYNEQFF
CDR3nt: TGTGCCAGCAGTGGATCTATGGGGTCCTACAATGAGCAGTTCTTC